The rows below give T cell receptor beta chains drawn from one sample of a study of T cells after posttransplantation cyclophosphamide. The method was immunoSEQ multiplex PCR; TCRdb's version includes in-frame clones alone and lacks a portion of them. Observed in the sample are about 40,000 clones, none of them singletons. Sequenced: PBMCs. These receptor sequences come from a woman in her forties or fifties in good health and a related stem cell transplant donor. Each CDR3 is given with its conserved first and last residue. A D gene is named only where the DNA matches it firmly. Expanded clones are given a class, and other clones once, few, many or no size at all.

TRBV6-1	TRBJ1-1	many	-	TGTGCCAGCAGCCCTAGAACAGGGAGGAACACTGAAGCTTTCTTT	CASSPRTGRNTEAFF
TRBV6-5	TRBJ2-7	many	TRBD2	TGTGCCAGCAGCCACAGCGGGGGCGTTTACTACGAGCAGTACTTC	CASSHSGGVYYEQYF
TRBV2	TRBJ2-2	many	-	TGTGCCAGCAGTGAAGAAGGAGTGGGCAGGGGGAACACCGGGGAGCTGTTTTTT	CASSEEGVGRGNTGELFF
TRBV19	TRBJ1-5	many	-	TGTGCCAGTAGTATACTGGCAGGTTACGAGATTAGCAATCAGCCCCAGCATTTT	CASSILAGYEISNQPQHF
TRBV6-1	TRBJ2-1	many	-	TGTGCCAGCAGTGAAAAGGATTGGCGGGGGCTCGATTCCACTGAGCAGTTCTTC	CASSEKDWRGLDSTEQFF
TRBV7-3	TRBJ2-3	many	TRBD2	TGTGCCAGCAGCTCCAAACCAAGCGGGGGGGCGTTAGATACGCAGTATTTT	CASSSKPSGGALDTQYF
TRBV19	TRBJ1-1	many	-	TGTGCCAGTAGTATTCGCGGGCAGGGGCTAACCATGAACACTGAAGCTTTCTTT	CASSIRGQGLTMNTEAFF
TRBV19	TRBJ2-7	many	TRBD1	TGTGCCAGTAGTACCTACCGACAGGGCAGCGAGCAGTACTTC	CASSTYRQGSEQYF
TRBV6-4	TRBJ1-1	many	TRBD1	TGTGCCAGCAGGGGACAGCAGAACACTGAAGCTTTCTTT	CASRGQQNTEAFF
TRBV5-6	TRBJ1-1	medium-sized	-	TGTGCCAGCAGGAGGGTGGGCCGTAGAGCTTTCTTT	CASRRVGRRAFF
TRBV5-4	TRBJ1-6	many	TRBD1	TGTGCCAGCAGCTTGGGGAGGGGGCAGAATTCACCCCTCCACTTT	CASSLGRGQNSPLHF
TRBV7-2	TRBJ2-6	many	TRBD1	TGTGCCAGCAGCACCGCAGGGGGCGCTGGGGCCAACGTCCTGACTTTC	CASSTAGGAGANVLTF
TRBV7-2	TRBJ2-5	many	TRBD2	TGTGCCAGCAGCCCCTCTGGGACTAGCGCCCCGTCGACCCAGTACTTC	CASSPSGTSAPSTQYF
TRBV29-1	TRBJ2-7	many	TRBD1	TGCAGCGCTGCAGGGGGATCGCAATCCTACGAGCAGTACTTC	CSAAGGSQSYEQYF
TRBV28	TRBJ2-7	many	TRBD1	TGTGCCAGCAGTTCCCTCGGGACAGGGCTCGACGAGCAGTACTTC	CASSSLGTGLDEQYF
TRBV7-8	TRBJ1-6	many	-	TGTGCCAGCAGCTTAACAAGGCAGGGCAATTCACCCCTCCACTTT	CASSLTRQGNSPLHF
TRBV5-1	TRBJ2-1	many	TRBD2	TGCGCCAGCAGTTCCCAGTTAGCGGGGGGTTACAATGAGCAGTTCTTC	CASSSQLAGGYNEQFF
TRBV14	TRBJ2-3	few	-	TGTGCCAGCAGCCAAGGCGGTGGACTTTCATTCACAGATACGCAGTATTTT	CASSQGGGLSFTDTQYF
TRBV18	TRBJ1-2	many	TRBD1	TGTGCCAGCTCGCCATCACGGGACAGATCCTATGGCTACACCTTC	CASSPSRDRSYGYTF
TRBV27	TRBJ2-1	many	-	TGTGCCAGCAGTTACTCGCGGGGATTCAATGAGCAGTTCTTC	CASSYSRGFNEQFF
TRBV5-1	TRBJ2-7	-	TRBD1	TGCGCCAGCAGCTTGGGGGACAGGGATGGTAACGAGCAGTACTTC	CASSLGDRDGNEQYF
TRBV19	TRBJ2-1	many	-	TGTGCCAGTAGAACGGACAGAAATAACAATGAGCAGTTCTTC	CASRTDRNNNEQFF
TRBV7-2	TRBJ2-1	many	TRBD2	TGTGCCAGCACCCGGGGGGGGGCAGGGCGGAATGAGCAGTTCTTC	CASTRGGAGRNEQFF
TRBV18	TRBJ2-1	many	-	TGTGCCAGCTCCCTAGTGGATGAGCAGTTCTTC	CASSLVDEQFF
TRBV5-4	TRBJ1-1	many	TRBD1	TGTGCCAGCAGTCTCGGGGATCAGGGGGACACTGAAGCTTTCTTT	CASSLGDQGDTEAFF
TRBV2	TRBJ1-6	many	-	TGTGCCAGCAGCCCGGGGAGGGGGGGTGGTGGGTCACCCCTCCACTTT	CASSPGRGGGGSPLHF
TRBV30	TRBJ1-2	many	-	TGTGCCTGGAGTGGACAGGTGCGGGGCTACACCTTC	CAWSGQVRGYTF
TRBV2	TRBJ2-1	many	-	TGTGCCAGCAGTGCAGGGCTTGTGGACAATGAGCAGTTCTTC	CASSAGLVDNEQFF
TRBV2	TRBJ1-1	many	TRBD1	TGTGCCAGCAGCCGGGACAGGGGCGCCAACACTGAAGCTTTCTTT	CASSRDRGANTEAFF
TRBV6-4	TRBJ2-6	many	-	TGTGCCAGCAGTGACTCTCTAAGGACTCGGAGCGCTGGGGCCAACGTCCTGACTTTC	CASSDSLRTRSAGANVLTF
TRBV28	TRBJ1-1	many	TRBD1	TGTGCCAGCACCACCGTACAGGGGTTCACTGAAGCTTTCTTT	CASTTVQGFTEAFF
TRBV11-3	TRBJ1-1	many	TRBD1	TGTGCCAGCAGCCGTACACAGGGGTCCACTGAAGCTTTCTTT	CASSRTQGSTEAFF
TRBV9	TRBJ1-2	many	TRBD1	TGTGCCAGCAAGGACAGGGCCAACTATGGCTACACCTTC	CASKDRANYGYTF
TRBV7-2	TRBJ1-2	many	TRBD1	TGTGCCAGCAGCCCTGGGACAGGGATCGACTATGGCTACACCTTC	CASSPGTGIDYGYTF
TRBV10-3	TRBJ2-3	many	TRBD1	TGTGCCATCAGTGAGGGGCAGGGGGAGACAGATACGCAGTATTTT	CAISEGQGETDTQYF
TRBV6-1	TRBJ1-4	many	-	TGTGCCAGCAGTGAAGGTGTGGGGGGGCTGGATGAAAAACTGTTTTTT	CASSEGVGGLDEKLFF
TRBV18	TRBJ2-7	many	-	TGTGCCAGCTCACCAAATTTGGACAGCCACGAGCAGTACTTC	CASSPNLDSHEQYF
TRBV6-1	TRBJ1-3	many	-	TGTGCCAGCAGGCTGGGCCCAGGGTCTGGAAACACCATATATTTT	CASRLGPGSGNTIYF
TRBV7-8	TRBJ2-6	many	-	TGTGCCAGCAGCTTAGGCGCCCCCCCGACTGGGGCCAACGTCCTGACTTTC	CASSLGAPPTGANVLTF
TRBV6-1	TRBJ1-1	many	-	TGTGCCAGCGACACTTGGGACACTGAAGCTTTCTTT	CASDTWDTEAFF